This is a list of T cell receptor beta chains from one sample in a study of T-cell memory formation after mild COVID-19. TCRdb re-called the 5' RACE reads with MiXCR, one entry per CDR3 protein. Among over 450,000 distinct CDR3 sequences listed, 20% were seen once. Sequenced: PBMCs or a T cell subset sorted from them (not recorded which). The source is an adult woman who had mild COVID-19 (a few samples of this study predate the infection). Cell type and time point are not known. Each CDR3 is given with its conserved first and last residue. The order of the fields is V gene, J gene, D gene, clone size, CDR3 protein, CDR3 DNA. A D gene is named only where the DNA matches it firmly. A row's size may be missing; if present it is once, few, many or a size class.

V: TRBV7-6; J: TRBJ2-1; D: -; size: -; CDR3: CASSPRGLALTYNEQFF; DNA: TGTGCCAGCAGCCCCAGAGGGCTAGCCCTAACCTACAATGAGCAGTTCTTC
V: TRBV12-3/TRBV12-4; J: TRBJ2-7; D: TRBD1; size: -; CDR3: CASSLRQGVGEQYF; DNA: TGTGCCAGCAGTTTACGACAGGGGGTGGGAGAGCAGTACTTC
V: TRBV24-1; J: TRBJ2-5; D: -; size: -; CDR3: CATSDQSKAETQYF; DNA: TGTGCCACCAGTGATCAGAGTAAGGCGGAGACCCAGTACTTC
V: TRBV7-2; J: TRBJ1-1; D: TRBD1; size: -; CDR3: CASSLGGGQSNTEAFF; DNA: TGTGCCAGCAGCTTAGGCGGGGGACAGAGTAACACTGAAGCTTTCTTT
V: TRBV29-1; J: TRBJ2-1; D: TRBD1; size: few; CDR3: CSVTVGTALTIF; DNA: TGCAGCGTGACCGTTGGGACAGCCTTAACGATCTTC
V: TRBV6-2/TRBV6-3; J: TRBJ2-5; D: TRBD1; size: -; CDR3: CASSYLGQRETQYF; DNA: TGTGCCAGCAGTTACTTGGGACAGCGAGAGACCCAGTACTTC
V: TRBV29-1; J: TRBJ2-6; D: -; size: -; CDR3: CSVGGSANSGANVLTF; DNA: TGCAGCGTTGGAGGTTCGGCGAACTCTGGGGCCAACGTCCTGACTTTC
V: TRBV7-9; J: TRBJ2-1; D: TRBD1; size: -; CDR3: CASSLTGAVSEQFF; DNA: TGTGCCAGCAGCTTAACAGGGGCAGTCAGTGAGCAGTTCTTC
V: TRBV7-6; J: TRBJ2-3; D: TRBD2; size: few; CDR3: CASTRRGGGTDTQYF; DNA: TGTGCCAGCACCCGCCGGGGGGGTGGCACAGATACGCAGTATTTT
V: TRBV6-5; J: TRBJ2-7; D: TRBD1; size: -; CDR3: CASQTGTATYEQYF; DNA: TGTGCCAGCCAAACCGGGACAGCGACTTACGAGCAGTACTTC
V: TRBV7-2; J: TRBJ2-3; D: TRBD2; size: once; CDR3: CASSISGRIADTQYF; DNA: TGTGCCAGCAGCATTTCCGGGAGGATCGCAGATACGCAGTATTTT
V: TRBV18; J: TRBJ2-7; D: -; size: few; CDR3: CASSPRVQGRYEQYF; DNA: TGTGCCAGCTCACCACGGGTTCAGGGTCGTTACGAGCAGTACTTC
V: TRBV10-3; J: TRBJ2-4; D: TRBD1; size: -; CDR3: CASGQGASDIQYF; DNA: TGTGCCAGCGGACAGGGGGCTTCGGACATTCAGTACTTC
V: TRBV6-6; J: TRBJ1-2; D: -; size: -; CDR3: CASSRSTGRSLGGYTF; DNA: TGTGCCAGCAGCCGCTCCACCGGACGGTCCCTAGGGGGCTACACCTTC
V: TRBV9; J: TRBJ2-7; D: -; size: -; CDR3: CASSVASSLEQYF; DNA: TGTGCCAGCAGCGTAGCCTCATCGCTCGAGCAGTACTTC
V: TRBV24-1; J: TRBJ2-7; D: -; size: -; CDR3: CATSDFAGYEQYF; DNA: TGTGCCACCAGTGATTTTGCAGGGTACGAGCAGTACTTC
V: TRBV7-8; J: TRBJ1-2; D: TRBD1; size: -; CDR3: CASSSGRQGDYGYTF; DNA: TGTGCCAGCAGCTCGGGCAGACAGGGGGACTATGGCTACACCTTC
V: TRBV7-3; J: TRBJ2-7; D: TRBD2; size: few; CDR3: CASSEGVAGPYEQYF; DNA: TGTGCCAGCAGCGAGGGGGTAGCGGGGCCCTACGAGCAGTACTTC
V: TRBV5-1; J: TRBJ1-1; D: -; size: few; CDR3: CASSLAGEMNTEAFF; DNA: TGCGCCAGCAGCTTGGCGGGGGAGATGAACACTGAAGCTTTCTTT
V: TRBV14; J: TRBJ2-7; D: -; size: few; CDR3: CASSQFGGRGTTSYEQYF; DNA: TGTGCCAGCAGCCAATTCGGCGGGCGGGGGACAACCTCCTACGAGCAGTACTTC
V: TRBV5-5; J: TRBJ1-1; D: TRBD1; size: once; CDR3: CASSLSRDRGAEAFF; DNA: TGTGCCAGCAGCCTTAGCCGGGACAGGGGAGCTGAAGCTTTCTTT
V: TRBV14; J: TRBJ2-1; D: TRBD2; size: -; CDR3: CASSLLPTPSGRSSYNEQFF; DNA: TGTGCCAGCAGCCTTCTACCCACCCCTAGCGGGAGAAGCTCCTACAATGAGCAGTTCTTC
V: TRBV11-2; J: TRBJ2-7; D: TRBD2; size: few; CDR3: CASSLALAGGLPYEQYF; DNA: TGTGCCAGCAGCTTGGCCTTAGCGGGAGGACTCCCCTACGAGCAGTACTTC
V: TRBV7-9; J: TRBJ2-7; D: -; size: many; CDR3: CASTPAGVDGSYEQYF; DNA: TGTGCCAGCACCCCCGCAGGGGTAGACGGTTCCTACGAGCAGTACTTC
V: TRBV9; J: TRBJ2-2; D: TRBD1; size: many; CDR3: CASSVRGSPGTGELFF; DNA: TGTGCCAGCAGCGTCAGGGGGAGCCCGGGGACCGGGGAGCTGTTTTTT
V: TRBV7-9; J: TRBJ1-1; D: -; size: few; CDR3: CASSSPPAVNTEAFF; DNA: TGTGCCAGCAGCTCCCCTCCAGCGGTGAACACTGAAGCTTTCTTT
V: TRBV5-1; J: TRBJ1-2; D: TRBD1; size: many; CDR3: CASSERTTGLGYTF; DNA: TGCGCCAGCAGCGAACGCACGACAGGGCTTGGCTACACCTTC
V: TRBV19; J: TRBJ1-2; D: TRBD1; size: -; CDR3: CASLGQGFYGYTF; DNA: TGTGCCAGTTTGGGACAGGGGTTCTATGGCTACACCTTC
V: TRBV20-1; J: TRBJ2-2; D: -; size: -; CDR3: CSARDPRQNTGELFF; DNA: TGCAGTGCTAGAGATCCTCGACAGAACACCGGGGAGCTGTTTTTT
V: TRBV19; J: TRBJ1-6; D: -; size: -; CDR3: CASSYGAVVNSPLHF; DNA: TGTGCCAGTAGTTATGGCGCGGTGGTTAATTCACCCCTCCACTTT
V: TRBV7-8; J: TRBJ2-5; D: -; size: few; CDR3: CASSLAGLGTQYF; DNA: TGTGCCAGCAGCTTAGCAGGGCTGGGGACCCAGTACTTC
V: TRBV4-3; J: TRBJ2-3; D: -; size: few; CDR3: CASSRSLGGGSTDTQYF; DNA: TGCGCCAGCAGCAGAAGTCTAGGGGGGGGTAGCACAGATACGCAGTATTTT
V: TRBV5-1; J: TRBJ2-2; D: -; size: few; CDR3: CASSLNRQNTGELFF; DNA: TGCGCCAGCAGCTTGAACAGACAGAACACCGGGGAGCTGTTTTTT
V: TRBV9; J: TRBJ2-3; D: -; size: -; CDR3: CASSPSERITDTQYF; DNA: TGTGCCAGCAGCCCTAGCGAGCGGATCACAGATACGCAGTATTTT
V: TRBV5-1; J: TRBJ2-7; D: -; size: -; CDR3: CASSLGGDGSYEQYF; DNA: TGCGCCAGCAGCTTGGGTGGAGATGGCTCCTACGAGCAGTACTTC
V: TRBV29-1; J: TRBJ2-3; D: TRBD1; size: few; CDR3: CSVVQGPTDTQYF; DNA: TGCAGCGTTGTACAGGGGCCCACAGATACGCAGTATTTT
V: TRBV6-2/TRBV6-3; J: TRBJ2-2; D: -; size: few; CDR3: CASSYSDSPFTGELFF; DNA: TGTGCCAGCAGTTACTCAGACAGCCCTTTCACCGGGGAGCTGTTTTTT
V: TRBV4-2; J: TRBJ1-5; D: TRBD1; size: -; CDR3: CASSPLWEGARNQPQHF; DNA: TGTGCCAGCAGCCCTCTTTGGGAGGGGGCAAGAAATCAGCCCCAGCATTTT
V: TRBV5-1; J: TRBJ2-2; D: -; size: few; CDR3: CASSRGDGYTGELFF; DNA: TGCGCCAGCAGTCGCGGGGACGGCTACACCGGGGAGCTGTTTTTT
V: TRBV24-1; J: TRBJ1-1; D: -; size: -; CDR3: CATSDWSGEAFF; DNA: TGTGCCACCAGTGATTGGTCCGGCGAAGCTTTCTTT
V: TRBV18; J: TRBJ2-7; D: TRBD1; size: few; CDR3: CASSYRGPGSSYEQYF; DNA: TGTGCCAGCTCATACAGGGGGCCTGGGAGCTCCTACGAGCAGTACTTC
V: TRBV30; J: TRBJ1-4; D: TRBD1; size: -; CDR3: CAWSVPGTGSNEKLFF; DNA: TGTGCCTGGAGTGTACCAGGGACAGGGTCTAATGAAAAACTGTTTTTT
V: TRBV10-3; J: TRBJ2-7; D: -; size: -; CDR3: CATGDITSNEQYF; DNA: TGTGCCACCGGGGACATCACCAGCAACGAGCAGTACTTC
V: TRBV6-6; J: TRBJ1-6; D: -; size: -; CDR3: CASSYGTVGGSPLHF; DNA: TGTGCCAGCAGTTACGGGACGGTGGGGGGTTCACCCCTCCACTTT
V: TRBV11-1; J: TRBJ1-2; D: -; size: -; CDR3: CASSRHGLGGMEGYTF; DNA: TGTGCCAGCAGCCGACATGGGCTCGGGGGAATGGAGGGCTACACCTTC
V: TRBV11-1; J: TRBJ2-1; D: -; size: -; CDR3: CASSLQGTFSYNEQFF; DNA: TGTGCCAGCAGCTTACAGGGAACTTTTTCCTACAATGAGCAGTTCTTC
V: TRBV5-5; J: TRBJ1-6; D: TRBD1; size: -; CDR3: CASSIQGNNSPLHF; DNA: TGTGCCAGCAGCATACAGGGGAATAATTCACCCCTCCACTTT
V: TRBV20-1; J: TRBJ2-1; D: -; size: few; CDR3: CSAKGLAEGYEQFF; DNA: TGCAGTGCTAAAGGCTTAGCGGAGGGGTATGAGCAGTTCTTC
V: TRBV24-1; J: TRBJ1-5; D: -; size: few; CDR3: CATSDLGSGENQPQHF; DNA: TGTGCCACCAGTGATTTGGGCTCAGGGGAGAATCAGCCCCAGCATTTT
V: TRBV25-1; J: TRBJ2-7; D: -; size: few; CDR3: CASSDWDIPYEQYF; DNA: TGTGCCAGCAGTGACTGGGACATCCCCTACGAGCAGTACTTC
V: TRBV2; J: TRBJ2-2; D: -; size: few; CDR3: CASKSSRHGWTGELFF; DNA: TGTGCCAGCAAGTCTTCCCGCCATGGTTGGACCGGGGAGCTGTTTTTT
V: TRBV24-1; J: TRBJ2-3; D: TRBD2; size: -; CDR3: CATSDNGLAGDTDTQYF; DNA: TGTGCCACCAGTGACAACGGACTAGCGGGAGACACAGATACGCAGTATTTT
V: TRBV6-1; J: TRBJ1-5; D: -; size: few; CDR3: CASSDQGNQPQHF; DNA: TGTGCCAGCAGTGACCAGGGGAATCAGCCCCAGCATTTT